The next 15 T cell receptor beta chains were all read from a single sample in a study of blood T cell repertoires in COVID-19. Sequencing was performed with immunoSEQ multiplex PCR; in TCRdb, only in-frame clones are kept and a portion is missing. The sample has 200,000 to 300,000 clones; 88% are singletons. Sequencing was done on a sample of PBMCs or T cells enriched from blood (not recorded which). The source of these receptors is a woman in her thirties or forties with acute COVID-19.

The J gene is TRBJ1-5, the V gene TRBV4-1, with D perhaps matching TRBD1 (6 bases). The CDR3 length is 16 residues. The V gene's germline CDR1 is MGHRA and CDR2 YSYEKL. Trimming cost V 4 bases and J 3 bases, with 16 bases left between them. CDR3 in DNA: TGCGCCAGCAGCCTTCGCCTGGACAGCGCCAATCAGCCCCAGCATTTT. It specifies CASSLRLDSANQPQHF.

This clone occurred a few times. This sequence joins TRBV5-4 and TRBJ1-2; 7 nucleotides align to TRBD1. The CDR3 has 15 residues. V shed 10 bases and J 4 bases; nucleotides not matched to a gene: 16. CDR1 SGHNT and CDR2 YYREEE come from the germline V gene (reference sequence). CDR3 in DNA: TGTGCCTCGAAGGAGGGGGCAGGATCATCCTATGGCTACACCTTC. Protein: CASKEGAGSSYGYTF.

The chain employs TRBV4-3 and TRBJ2-1; D perhaps matches TRBD2 (5 bases). Germline loops: CDR1 LGHNA, CDR2 YSLEER. CDR3 length equals 15 residues. Trimming took 1 base from V and 6 from J, leaving 13 bases between them. CDR3 protein: CASSQVLAEGNEQFF. DNA of the CDR3: TGCGCCAGCAGCCAAGTTCTAGCAGAGGGCAATGAGCAGTTCTTC.

The V and J genes are TRBV11-2 and TRBJ1-1; 7 bases fit TRBD1. The CDR3 covers 16 residues. The V and J ends lost 2 bases and 6 bases, in that order; junction bases with no gene match: 12. Germline V CDR1 and CDR2: SGHAT, FQNNGV. This chain's CDR3 is CASSLRAGGSGSEAFF. The DNA for the CDR3 is TGTGCCAGCAGCTTAAGGGCAGGGGGTTCGGGGTCTGAAGCTTTCTTT.

The V and J genes are TRBV7-9 and TRBJ1-2; 7 nucleotides line up with TRBD1. The germline V gene encodes CDR1 SEHNR and CDR2 FQNEAQ (reference sequence). Trimming at V came to 8 bases and at J to 4 bases, leaving 1 base not matched to a gene. This CDR3 is 11 amino acids long. This CDR3 is CASGDSYGYTF. The CDR3 region has the DNA TGTGCCAGCGGGGACAGCTATGGCTACACCTTC.

This chain links TRBV7-9 with TRBJ1-4; possibly TRBD1 for D (6 bases). CDR1 is SEHNR, CDR2 FQNEAQ, per germline (reference sequence). V was cut by 1 base and J by 5 bases, with 11 bases left in between. The CDR3 length is 15 residues. CDR3 in DNA: TGTGCCAGCAGCTTAGTTAGGACAGACAATGAAAAACTGTTTTTT. Translating gives CASSLVRTDNEKLFF.

The chain links TRBV9 to TRBJ2-3; tentative D call: TRBD1 (6 bases). V lost 0 bases and J 5 bases, leaving 10 bases between the germline ends. Germline CDR1 SGDLS, CDR2 YYNGEE. This CDR3 contains 14 residues. CDR3 amino acids: CASSVAPGEDTQYF. Here the CDR3 DNA reads TGTGCCAGCAGCGTAGCGCCAGGGGAAGATACGCAGTATTTT.

The J gene is TRBJ1-2, the V gene TRBV25-1, with TRBD1 identical over 12 bases. Germline CDR1 and CDR2: MGHDK and SYGVNS. Losses at the gene ends were 7 bases for V and 1 base for J; bases not matched to a gene: 7. This CDR3 comprises 16 residues. In DNA, the CDR3 is TGTGCCAGCACTCCGGGACAGGGGGCTGATAACTATGGCTACACCTTC. Protein product: CASTPGQGADNYGYTF.

The J gene is TRBJ2-1, the V gene TRBV5-1; a weak D match, TRBD1 (5 bases). Germline assignment: CDR1 SGHRS and CDR2 YFSETQ. V was clipped by 0 bases and J by 0 bases, with 10 bases between them. The CDR3 totals 16 residues. As DNA, the CDR3 is TGCGCCAGCAGCTTGGAGGGGTATGGCTCCTACAATGAGCAGTTCTTC. Amino acid sequence: CASSLEGYGSYNEQFF.

The chain uses TRBV6-5 and TRBJ2-1, with 12 bases identical to TRBD2. Per germline, CDR1 MNHEY and CDR2 SVGAGI. This CDR3 is built from 12 residues. V trimming: 7 bases; J trimming: 9 bases; junction bases outside the gene matches: 1. The CDR3: CASTSGRAEQFF. CDR3 nucleotide sequence: TGTGCCAGCACTAGCGGGAGGGCTGAGCAGTTCTTC.

This clone was seen a handful of times. This sequence joins TRBV3-1 (or the pseudogene TRBV3-2) and TRBJ2-1, with 12 bases aligning to TRBD2. CDR3 length: 16 amino acids. The V segment lost 7 bases and the J segment 4 bases; nucleotides outside the gene matches: 8. Germline-derived CDR1 and CDR2 are LGHDT and YNNKEL (reference sequence). Written as DNA, the CDR3 is TGTGCCAGCACTGACACCGGGACTAGCGGGTACAATGAGCAGTTCTTC. Encoded protein: CASTDTGTSGYNEQFF.

The rearrangement joins TRBV5-1 to TRBJ2-1, with a possible D match to TRBD1 (5 bases). Trimming pared 0 bases from V and 8 bases from J, leaving 12 bases between. The V gene's germline CDR1 is SGHRS and CDR2 YFSETQ. The CDR3 has 14 amino acids. Here the CDR3 DNA reads TGCGCCAGCAGCTTGGATGGGGCCCTCGATGAGCAGTTCTTC. Amino acids: CASSLDGALDEQFF. The entire variable domain, with the rest obtained from reference TRBV5-1 and TRBJ2-1, is as follows: KAGVTQTPRYLIKTRGQQVTLSCSPISGHRSVSWYQQTPGQGLQFLFEYFSETQRNKGNFPGRFSGRQFSNSRSEMNVSTLELGDSALYLCASSLDGALDEQFFGPGTRLTVL.

The chain employs TRBV28 and TRBJ2-7; D might be TRBD1 (5 bases). The CDR3 has 15 residues. Germline assignment: CDR1 MDHEN and CDR2 SYDVKM. Trimming cost V 6 bases and J 3 bases, with 18 bases left between them. CDR3 loop: CASSLTGYGIYEQYF. For the CDR3, the DNA is TGTGCCAGCAGCTTAACAGGTTATGGAATCTACGAGCAGTACTTC.

This clone occurred once. V gene TRBV28 combines with J gene TRBJ2-7, with 8 bases aligning to TRBD1. Germline V gives CDR1 MDHEN, CDR2 SYDVKM. V was clipped by 3 bases and J by 7 bases; unmatched bases: 11. The CDR3 is 15 residues long. The CDR3 DNA follows: TGTGCCAGCAGTTTGGGCCTGACAGGGGTCAGGGAGCAGTACGTC. Encoded protein: CASSLGLTGVREQYV.

This clone showed up just once. The V call is TRBV24-1, the J call TRBJ1-5; TRBD1 aligns across 7 bases. Germline V lookup: CDR1 KGHDR, CDR2 SFDVKD. The CDR3 covers 16 residues. After removal of 3 bases from V and 7 bases from J, the junction contained 11 bases not matched to a gene. CDR3 DNA sequence: TGTGCCACCAGTGATCACCGGACAGGTGAAGGACAGCCCCAGCATTTT. The encoded protein is CATSDHRTGEGQPQHF.